A single sample is the source of the 9 T cell receptor beta chains below, sequenced in a study of PD-L1 blockade in urothelial cancer. Measured with immunoSEQ multiplex PCR; TCRdb has only the in-frame clones, and not every one. The sample has nearly 50,000 clones, roughly 88% seen once. Documented time point: peripheral blood 6 weeks after treatment start. The sequences come from PBMCs, collected around atezolizumab (anti-PD-L1) treatment. The receptors originated from a man aged 50 or older with urothelial cancer.

The chain links TRBV7-8 to TRBJ2-2, with 7 nucleotides matching TRBD1. This CDR3 comprises 14 residues. Germline CDR1 reads SGHVS; CDR2 reads FQNEAQ. J lost 1 base, V lost 4 bases, and 0 bases had no gene match. The DNA for the CDR3 is TGTGCCAGCAGCTACAGGGGGAACACCGGGGAGCTGTTTTTT. The encoded protein is CASSYRGNTGELFF.

This clone was observed a single time. V and J are TRBV6-6 and TRBJ2-5; D gene uncertain. V was cut by 0 bases and J by 5 bases, with 13 bases left in between. From germline, CDR1 is MNHNY and CDR2 SVGAGI (reference sequence). CDR3 length equals 15 residues. CDR3 sequence (DNA): TGTGCCAGCAGTTACTCCTCGGAGTCAGTCGAGACCCAGTACTTC. It codes for CASSYSSESVETQYF.

This clone occurred once. The chain employs TRBV6-1 and TRBJ2-7, with 7 bases fitting TRBD1. Trimming took 2 bases from V and 0 from J; bases not matched to a gene: 13. The V gene's germline CDR1 is MNHNS and CDR2 SASEGT. This CDR3 has 18 residues. The CDR3 DNA is TGTGCCAGCAGTGAATTTATTTTGGGGGACAGCTACTCCTACGAGCAGTACTTC. Translated: CASSEFILGDSYSYEQYF.

The chain carries TRBV7-8 and TRBJ2-1; D is unclear. V was shortened by 5 bases and J by 10 bases, with 12 bases between the two germline ends. The CDR3 is 12 amino acids. Per the germline V gene, CDR1 is SGHVS and CDR2 is FQNEAQ. DNA of the CDR3: TGTGCCAGCAGCATGATTAATCGGGAGCAGTTCTTC. This sequence encodes CASSMINREQFF. The full variable domain, with the rest looked up from reference TRBV7-8 and TRBJ2-1, is GAGVSQSPRYKVAKRGQDVALRCDPISGHVSLFWYQQALGQGPEFLTYFQNEAQLDKSGLPSDRFFAERPEGSVSTLKIQRTQQEDSAVYLCASSMINREQFFGPGTRLTVL.

This clone has a single count. The V and J genes are TRBV29-1 and TRBJ2-7; TRBD2 agrees at 8 bases. Germline lookup yields CDR1 SQVTM and CDR2 ANQGSEA. Losses at the gene ends were 4 bases for V and 0 bases for J; bases not matched to a gene: 5. The CDR3 covers 14 residues. As DNA, the CDR3 is TGCAGCGTTGGGGCTAGCGGGCCCTCCTACGAGCAGTACTTC. Encoded protein: CSVGASGPSYEQYF.

The V gene is TRBV7-2, the J gene TRBJ2-2, with 7 positions matching TRBD1. From germline, CDR1 is SGHTA and CDR2 FQGNSA. V was pared by 6 bases and J by 8 bases, with 6 bases of the junction left unmatched. This CDR3 has 13 amino acids. CDR3 residues: CASRNGQVGELFF. DNA for the CDR3: TGTGCCAGCAGAAACGGACAGGTGGGGGAGCTGTTTTTT.

This chain links TRBV13 with TRBJ2-3; TRBD2 matches at 14 bases. The germline V gene has CDR1 PRHDT and CDR2 FYEKMQ (reference sequence). The CDR3 spans 17 residues. The V segment lost 5 bases and the J segment 8 bases; nucleotides outside the gene matches: 12. The CDR3 coding sequence is TGTGCCAGCAGCCACCTCGTGGGACTAGCGGGAGAGGGTACGCAGTATTTT. It specifies CASSHLVGLAGEGTQYF.

As DNA, the CDR3 is TGTGCCAGCAGTCCCTTGTTGGCAGGGGTGAGCAATCAGCCCCAGCATTTT. Encoded protein: CASSPLLAGVSNQPQHF. This chain connects TRBV28 to TRBJ1-5, with D maybe TRBD1 (6 bases). The CDR3 is 17 amino acids. Germline loops: CDR1 MDHEN, CDR2 SYDVKM. V shed 5 bases and J shed 1 base, with 18 bases lying between them.

The chain carries TRBV6-1 and TRBJ2-5; D is perhaps TRBD1 (6 bases). The CDR3 contains 13 residues. V was pared by 5 bases and J by 8 bases, with 15 bases between. The V gene's germline CDR1 is MNHNS and CDR2 SASEGT. The CDR3 protein is CASSTTGGLTQYF. The CDR3 coding sequence is TGTGCCAGCAGTACGACAGGCGGCCTAACCCAGTACTTC.